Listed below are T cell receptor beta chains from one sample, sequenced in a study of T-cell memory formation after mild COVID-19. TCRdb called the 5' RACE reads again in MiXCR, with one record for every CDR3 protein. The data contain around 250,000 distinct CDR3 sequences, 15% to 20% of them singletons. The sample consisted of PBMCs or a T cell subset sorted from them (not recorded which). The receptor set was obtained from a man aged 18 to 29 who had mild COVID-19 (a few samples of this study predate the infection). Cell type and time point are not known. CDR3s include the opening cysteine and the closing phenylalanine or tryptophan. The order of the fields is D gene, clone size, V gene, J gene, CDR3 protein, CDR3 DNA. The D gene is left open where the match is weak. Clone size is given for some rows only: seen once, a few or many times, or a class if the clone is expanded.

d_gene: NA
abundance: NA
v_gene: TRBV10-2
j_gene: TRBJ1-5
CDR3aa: CASSGTRALKGAQHF
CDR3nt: TGCGCCAGCAGTGGAACAAGGGCGCTAAAGGGGGCCCAGCATTTT

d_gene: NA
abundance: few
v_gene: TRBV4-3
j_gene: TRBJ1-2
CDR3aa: CASSQVGGGYGYTF
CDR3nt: TGCGCCAGCAGCCAAGTCGGGGGAGGGTATGGCTACACCTTC

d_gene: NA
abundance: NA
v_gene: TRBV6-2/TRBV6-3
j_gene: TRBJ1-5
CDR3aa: CASSYGGGLGQPQHF
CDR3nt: TGTGCCAGCAGTTACGGGGGTGGACTAGGTCAGCCCCAGCATTTT

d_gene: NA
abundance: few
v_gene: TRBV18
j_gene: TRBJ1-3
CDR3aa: CASSRDGRGNTIYF
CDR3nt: TGTGCCAGCTCACGGGACGGAAGAGGAAACACCATATATTTT

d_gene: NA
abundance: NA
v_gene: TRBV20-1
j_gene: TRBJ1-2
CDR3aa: CSARQPGSDYGYTF
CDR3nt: TGCAGTGCTAGGCAGCCAGGGAGTGACTATGGCTACACCTTC

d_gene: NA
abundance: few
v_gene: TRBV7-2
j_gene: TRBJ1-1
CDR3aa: CASSPMGNTEAFF
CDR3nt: TGTGCCAGCAGCCCCATGGGGAACACTGAAGCTTTCTTT

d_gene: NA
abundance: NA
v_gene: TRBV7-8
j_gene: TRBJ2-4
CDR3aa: CASSATRGIAKNIQYF
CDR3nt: TGTGCCAGCAGCGCCACCAGGGGCATAGCCAAAAACATTCAGTACTTC

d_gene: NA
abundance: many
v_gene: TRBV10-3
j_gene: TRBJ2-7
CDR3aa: CAIRVGDEQYF
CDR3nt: TGTGCCATCAGGGTTGGGGACGAGCAGTACTTC

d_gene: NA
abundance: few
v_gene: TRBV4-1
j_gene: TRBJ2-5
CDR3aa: CASSQVLDGVKTQYF
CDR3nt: TGCGCCAGCAGCCAAGTATTAGACGGGGTGAAGACCCAGTACTTC

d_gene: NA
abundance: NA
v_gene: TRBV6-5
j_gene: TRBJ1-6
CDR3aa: CASSYEGAGSPLHF
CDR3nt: TGTGCCAGCAGTTATGAGGGAGCGGGGTCACCCCTCCACTTT

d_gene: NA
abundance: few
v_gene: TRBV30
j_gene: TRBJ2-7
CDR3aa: CAWGSSYEQYF
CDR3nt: TGTGCCTGGGGCAGTTCCTACGAGCAGTACTTC

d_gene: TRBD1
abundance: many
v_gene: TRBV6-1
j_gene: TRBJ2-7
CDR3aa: CASSEEAGDSSYEQYF
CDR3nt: TGTGCCAGCAGTGAAGAGGCAGGGGACAGCTCCTACGAGCAGTACTTC

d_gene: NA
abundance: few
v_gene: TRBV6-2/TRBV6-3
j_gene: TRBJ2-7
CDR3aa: CASSRRLYEQYF
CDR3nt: TGTGCCAGCAGCCGTAGGCTCTACGAGCAGTACTTC

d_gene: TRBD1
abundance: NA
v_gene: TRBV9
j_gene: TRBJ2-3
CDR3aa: CASSVGTGLVHTQYF
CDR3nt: TGTGCCAGCAGCGTAGGGACAGGGCTAGTGCATACGCAGTATTTT

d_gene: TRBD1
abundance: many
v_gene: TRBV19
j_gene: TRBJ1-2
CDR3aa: CASRPGQSYGYTF
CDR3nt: TGTGCCAGTAGACCGGGACAGAGCTATGGCTACACCTTC

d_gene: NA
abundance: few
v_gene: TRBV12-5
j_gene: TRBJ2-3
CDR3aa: CASGLYFTDTQYF
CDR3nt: TGTGCTAGTGGCCTGTACTTCACAGATACGCAGTATTTT

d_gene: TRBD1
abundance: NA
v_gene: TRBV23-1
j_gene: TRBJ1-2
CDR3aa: CASSQSSRGLGGYTF
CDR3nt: TGCGCCAGCAGTCAATCCTCCAGGGGGCTAGGTGGCTACACCTTC

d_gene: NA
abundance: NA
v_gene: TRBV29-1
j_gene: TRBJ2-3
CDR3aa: CSVGPGGTDTQYF
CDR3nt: TGCAGCGTGGGGCCGGGGGGCACAGATACGCAGTATTTT

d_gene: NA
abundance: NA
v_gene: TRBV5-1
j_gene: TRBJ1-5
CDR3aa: CASSLDGSQPQHF
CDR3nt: TGCGCCAGCAGCTTGGATGGGTCTCAGCCCCAGCATTTT

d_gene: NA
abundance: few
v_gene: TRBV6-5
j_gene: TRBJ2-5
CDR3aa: CASSTASLPQYF
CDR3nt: TGTGCCAGTTCGACGGCCTCCTTGCCCCAGTACTTC

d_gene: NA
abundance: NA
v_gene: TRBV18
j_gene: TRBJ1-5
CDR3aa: CASSPGYRNQPQHF
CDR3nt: TGTGCCAGCTCACCGGGTTACCGGAATCAGCCCCAGCATTTT

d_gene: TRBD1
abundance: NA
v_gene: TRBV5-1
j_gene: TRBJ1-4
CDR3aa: CASSLRTGGDEKLFF
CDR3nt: TGCGCCAGCAGCTTGCGGACAGGGGGCGATGAAAAACTGTTTTTT

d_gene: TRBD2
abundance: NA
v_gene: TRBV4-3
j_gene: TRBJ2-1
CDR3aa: CASSQDAAGGPGEQFF
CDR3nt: TGCGCCAGCAGCCAAGATGCAGCGGGGGGGCCGGGTGAGCAGTTCTTC

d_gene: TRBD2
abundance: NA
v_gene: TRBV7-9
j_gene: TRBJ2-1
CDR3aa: CASSEGLASIDEQFF
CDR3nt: TGTGCCAGCAGCGAGGGACTAGCTAGCATCGATGAGCAGTTCTTC

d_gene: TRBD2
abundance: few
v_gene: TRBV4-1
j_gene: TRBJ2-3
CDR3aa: CASSPGLGRDTQYF
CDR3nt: TGCGCAAGCAGCCCGGGACTAGGACGAGATACGCAGTATTTT

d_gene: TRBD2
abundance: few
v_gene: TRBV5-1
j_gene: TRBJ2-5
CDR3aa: CASSIAGGQGETQYF
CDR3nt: TGCGCCAGCAGTATAGCGGGGGGCCAAGGCGAGACCCAGTACTTC

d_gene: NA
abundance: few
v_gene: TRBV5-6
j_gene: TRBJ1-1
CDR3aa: CASIVNPGANTEAFF
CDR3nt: TGTGCCAGCATCGTAAATCCCGGGGCGAACACTGAAGCTTTCTTT

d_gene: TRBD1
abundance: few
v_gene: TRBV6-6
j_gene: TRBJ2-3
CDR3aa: CATLRDRAIVDTQYF
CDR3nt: TGTGCCACTCTTCGTGACAGGGCTATTGTGGATACGCAGTATTTT

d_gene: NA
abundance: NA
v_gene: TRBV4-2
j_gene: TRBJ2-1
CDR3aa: CASSQGISPVNEQFF
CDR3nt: TGTGCCAGCAGCCAAGGAATCTCCCCGGTCAATGAGCAGTTCTTC

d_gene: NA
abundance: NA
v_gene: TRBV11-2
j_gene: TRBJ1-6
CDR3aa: CASSLRPTNSPLHF
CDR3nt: TGTGCCAGCAGCTTACGTCCCACTAATTCACCCCTCCACTTT

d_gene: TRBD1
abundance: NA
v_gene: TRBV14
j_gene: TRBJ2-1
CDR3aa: CASSTLGGAEQFF
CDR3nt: TGTGCCAGCAGTACTTTAGGGGGCGCGGAGCAGTTCTTC

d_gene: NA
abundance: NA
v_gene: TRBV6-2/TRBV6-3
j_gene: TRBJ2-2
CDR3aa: CASSYLRTNTGELFF
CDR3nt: TGTGCCAGCAGTTACCTGCGGACGAACACCGGGGAGCTGTTTTTT

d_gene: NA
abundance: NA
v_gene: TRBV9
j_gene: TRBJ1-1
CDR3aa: CASSVAREGGSTEAFF
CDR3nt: TGTGCCAGCAGCGTAGCTCGGGAGGGCGGGAGCACTGAAGCTTTCTTT

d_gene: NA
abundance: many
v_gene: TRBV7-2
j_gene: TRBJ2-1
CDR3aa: CASSLQGTYNEQFF
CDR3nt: TGTGCCAGCAGCTTACAGGGTACATACAATGAGCAGTTCTTC

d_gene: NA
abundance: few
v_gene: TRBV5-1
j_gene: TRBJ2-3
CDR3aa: CASSPDRITDTQYF
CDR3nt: TGCGCCAGCAGCCCTGACAGGATCACAGATACGCAGTATTTT

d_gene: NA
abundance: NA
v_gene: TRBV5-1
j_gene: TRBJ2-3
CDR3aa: CASSASGGTDTQYF
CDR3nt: TGCGCCAGCAGCGCGAGCGGAGGCACAGATACGCAGTATTTT

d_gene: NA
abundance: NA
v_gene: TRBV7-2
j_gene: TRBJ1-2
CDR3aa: CASSRANRDGYTF
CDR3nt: TGTGCCAGCAGCCGCGCCAACAGGGATGGCTACACCTTC

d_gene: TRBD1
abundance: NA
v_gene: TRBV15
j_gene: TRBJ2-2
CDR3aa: CATSRQQGANTGELFF
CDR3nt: TGTGCCACCAGCAGACAACAGGGGGCGAACACCGGGGAGCTGTTTTTT

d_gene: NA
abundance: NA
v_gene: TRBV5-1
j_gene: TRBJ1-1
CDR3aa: CASSFDSLDTEAFF
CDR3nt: TGCGCCAGCAGCTTTGACTCATTGGACACTGAAGCTTTCTTT

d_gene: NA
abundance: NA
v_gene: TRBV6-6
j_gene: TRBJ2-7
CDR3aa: CASSFRHPGTLDSYEQYF
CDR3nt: TGTGCCAGCAGTTTCCGACACCCCGGGACACTCGATTCCTACGAGCAGTACTTC

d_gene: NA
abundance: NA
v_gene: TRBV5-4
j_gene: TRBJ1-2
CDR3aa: CASSSDLQGHGYTF
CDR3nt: TGTGCCAGCAGCTCGGACCTACAGGGACATGGCTACACCTTC

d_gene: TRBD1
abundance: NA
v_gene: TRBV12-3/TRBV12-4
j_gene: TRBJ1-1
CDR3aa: CASKLGTANTEAFF
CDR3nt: TGTGCCAGCAAACTAGGGACAGCTAACACTGAAGCTTTCTTT